This note documents a single T cell receptor beta chain sequence. Each CDR3 protein is one row after TCRdb ran MiXCR on the 5' RACE reads. The sample includes some 790,000 distinct CDR3 sequences, roughly 18% seen only once; the top ten take 13%. These data are taken from a study of identical twins. The CDR3 loop spans 15 amino acids. Trimming took 3 bases from V and 4 from J; bases not matched to a gene: 8. Germline V gene lookup returns CDR1 SGHDN and CDR2 FVKESK. These same data were also listed under a study on T cells expressing NK-cell markers. That paper states: Sorted T-cell subsets CD3+CD56+NKG2C+, CD3+CD56+NKG2C- and CD3+CD56-NKG2C+ were TCR beta-sequenced.

Specimen: PBMCs. The TCR originated in a woman aged 18-29 years in good health. This chain joins TRBV14 and TRBJ1-2; 7 nucleotides align to TRBD1. DNA of the CDR3: TGTGCCAGCAGCCAGATCCAGGGGGACTTCTATGGCTACACCTTC. This gives the protein CASSQIQGDFYGYTF.